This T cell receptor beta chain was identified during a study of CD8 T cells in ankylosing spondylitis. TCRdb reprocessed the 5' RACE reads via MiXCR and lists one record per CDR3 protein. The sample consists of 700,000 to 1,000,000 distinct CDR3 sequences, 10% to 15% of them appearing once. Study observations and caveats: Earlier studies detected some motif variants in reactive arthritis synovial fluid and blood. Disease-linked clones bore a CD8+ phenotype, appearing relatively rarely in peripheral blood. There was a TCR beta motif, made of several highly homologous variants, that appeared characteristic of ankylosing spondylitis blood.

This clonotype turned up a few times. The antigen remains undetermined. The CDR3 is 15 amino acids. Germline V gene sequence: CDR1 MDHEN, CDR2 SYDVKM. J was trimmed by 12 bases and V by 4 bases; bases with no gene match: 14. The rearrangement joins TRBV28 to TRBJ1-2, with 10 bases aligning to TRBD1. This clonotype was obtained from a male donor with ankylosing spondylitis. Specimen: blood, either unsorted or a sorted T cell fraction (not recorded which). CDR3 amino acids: CASSSPGQGSMGDTF. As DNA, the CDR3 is TGTGCCAGCAGTTCGCCGGGACAGGGGTCGATGGGCGACACCTTC.